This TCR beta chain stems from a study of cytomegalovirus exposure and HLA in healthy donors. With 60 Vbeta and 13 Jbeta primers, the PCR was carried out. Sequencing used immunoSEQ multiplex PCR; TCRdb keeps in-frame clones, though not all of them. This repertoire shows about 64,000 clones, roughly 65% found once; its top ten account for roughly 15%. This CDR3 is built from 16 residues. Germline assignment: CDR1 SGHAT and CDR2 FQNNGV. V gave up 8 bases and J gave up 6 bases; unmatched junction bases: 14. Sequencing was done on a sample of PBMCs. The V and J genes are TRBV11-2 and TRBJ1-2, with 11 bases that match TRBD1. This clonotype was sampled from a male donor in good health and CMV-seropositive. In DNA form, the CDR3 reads TGTGCCAGCTTACCGATCCGCGGACAGGGGGCAGATGGCTACACCTTC. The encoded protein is CASLPIRGQGADGYTF.